This T cell receptor beta chain was observed in a study of OX40 agonist ivuxolimab in advanced cancers. The repertoire was sequenced with immunoSEQ multiplex PCR; TCRdb's copy has only in-frame clones and lacks some. The table has about 79,000 clones, less than 85% seen once; the top ten hold 0.45% to 0.6%. V lost 7 bases and J lost 1, with 14 bases in between. The CDR3 loop spans 15 amino acids. The germline gives CDR1 SGHRS, CDR2 YFSETQ. The sample was CD4+ or CD8+ T cells sorted from blood, taken in a trial of the OX40 agonist ivuxolimab. The rearrangement uses TRBV5-1 and TRBJ2-2; no clear D. The sequence was collected from an adult with an advanced solid tumor such as melanoma, head and neck, liver or kidney cancer. CDR3 protein: CASGYLPQNTGELFF. CDR3 sequence (DNA): TGCGCCAGCGGCTACCTCCCTCAGAACACCGGGGAGCTGTTTTTT.